A single TCR beta chain is shown here with its context. TCRdb redid the calling of the RT-PCR reads with MiXCR, one entry per CDR3 protein. This table has some 10,000 distinct CDR3 sequences, approximately 22% appearing once. CDR3 length: 14 residues. V lost 0 bases and J lost 3, with 9 bases in between. Germline-derived CDR1 and CDR2 are LNHNV and YYDKDF (reference sequence). This record belongs to a study of patients and donors after allogeneic stem cell transplantation. The sample taken for sequencing was blood, either unsorted or a sorted T cell fraction (not recorded which). The chain employs TRBV15 and TRBJ2-7, with D perhaps matching TRBD1 (6 bases). The sequence derives from a human donor who was either an allogeneic HSCT recipient or a stem cell or donor lymphocyte infusion donor (not recorded which). It is not recorded whose cells these are; they may come from a transplant donor. CDR3 residues: CATSRDPQGYEQYF. The CDR3 DNA reads as TGTGCCACCAGCAGAGATCCACAGGGCTACGAGCAGTACTTC.